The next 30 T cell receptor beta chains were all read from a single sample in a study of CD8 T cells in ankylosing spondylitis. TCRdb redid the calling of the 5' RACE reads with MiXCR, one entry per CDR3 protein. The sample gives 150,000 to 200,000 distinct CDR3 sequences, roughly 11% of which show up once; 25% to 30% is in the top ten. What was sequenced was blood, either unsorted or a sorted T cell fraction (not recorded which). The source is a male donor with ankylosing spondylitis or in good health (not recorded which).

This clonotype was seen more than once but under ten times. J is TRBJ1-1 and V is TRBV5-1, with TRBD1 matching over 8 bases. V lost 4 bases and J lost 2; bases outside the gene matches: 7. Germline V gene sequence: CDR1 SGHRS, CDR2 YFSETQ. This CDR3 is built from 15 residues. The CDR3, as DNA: TGCGCCAGCAGCCCATTTGGGACAGGAAACACTGAAGCTTTCTTT. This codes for CASSPFGTGNTEAFF. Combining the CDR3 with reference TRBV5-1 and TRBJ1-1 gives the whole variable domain KAGVTQTPRYLIKTRGQQVTLSCSPISGHRSVSWYQQTPGQGLQFLFEYFSETQRNKGNFPGRFSGRQFSNSRSEMNVSTLELGDSALYLCASSPFGTGNTEAFFGQGTRLTVV.

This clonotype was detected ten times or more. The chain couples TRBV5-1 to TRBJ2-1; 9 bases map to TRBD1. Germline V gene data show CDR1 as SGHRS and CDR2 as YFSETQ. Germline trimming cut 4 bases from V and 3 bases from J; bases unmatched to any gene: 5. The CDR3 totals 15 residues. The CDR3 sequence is CASSRDRVNYNEQFF. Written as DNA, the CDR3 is TGCGCCAGCAGCCGGGACAGGGTGAACTACAATGAGCAGTTCTTC. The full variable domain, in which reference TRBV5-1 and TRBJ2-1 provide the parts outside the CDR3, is KAGVTQTPRYLIKTRGQQVTLSCSPISGHRSVSWYQQTPGQGLQFLFEYFSETQRNKGNFPGRFSGRQFSNSRSEMNVSTLELGDSALYLCASSRDRVNYNEQFFGPGTRLTVL.

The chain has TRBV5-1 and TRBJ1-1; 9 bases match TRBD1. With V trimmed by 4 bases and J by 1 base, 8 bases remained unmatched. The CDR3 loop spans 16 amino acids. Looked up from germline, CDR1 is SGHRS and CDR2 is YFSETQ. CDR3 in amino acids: CASSLTGQGENTEAFF. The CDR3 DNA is TGCGCCAGCAGCCTAACGGGACAGGGTGAGAACACTGAAGCTTTCTTT.

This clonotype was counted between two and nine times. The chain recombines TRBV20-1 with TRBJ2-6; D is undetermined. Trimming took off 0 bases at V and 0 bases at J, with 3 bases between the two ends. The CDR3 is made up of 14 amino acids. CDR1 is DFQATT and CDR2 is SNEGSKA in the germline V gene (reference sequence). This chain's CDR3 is CSARDSSGANVLTF. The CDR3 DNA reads TGCAGTGCTAGAGATTCCTCTGGGGCCAACGTCCTGACTTTC.

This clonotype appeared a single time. Here the CDR3 reads CASSVDELGRATQYF. CDR3 sequence (DNA): TGTGCCAGCAGCGTAGATGAGTTGGGGCGGGCTACGCAGTATTTT. The gene calls are TRBV9 and TRBJ2-3, with D perhaps given as TRBD1 or TRBD2 (5 bases each). Germline CDR1 SGDLS, CDR2 YYNGEE. V lost 0 bases to trimming and J lost 8 bases, with 16 bases between them. There are 15 residues in the CDR3.

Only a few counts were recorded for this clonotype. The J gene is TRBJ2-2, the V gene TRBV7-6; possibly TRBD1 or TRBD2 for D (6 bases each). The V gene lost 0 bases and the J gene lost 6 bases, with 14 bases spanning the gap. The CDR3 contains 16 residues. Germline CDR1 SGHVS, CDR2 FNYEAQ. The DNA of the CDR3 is TGTGCCAGCAGCTTAGCTGCGGCTAGGGGGGCCGGGGAGCTGTTTTTT. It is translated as CASSLAAARGAGELFF.

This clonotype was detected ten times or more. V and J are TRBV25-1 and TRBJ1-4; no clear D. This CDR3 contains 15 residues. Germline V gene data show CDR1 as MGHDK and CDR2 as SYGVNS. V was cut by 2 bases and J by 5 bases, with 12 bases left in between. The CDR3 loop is CASSETRTGNEKLFF. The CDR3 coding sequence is TGTGCCAGCAGTGAAACCCGGACGGGAAATGAAAAACTGTTTTTT.

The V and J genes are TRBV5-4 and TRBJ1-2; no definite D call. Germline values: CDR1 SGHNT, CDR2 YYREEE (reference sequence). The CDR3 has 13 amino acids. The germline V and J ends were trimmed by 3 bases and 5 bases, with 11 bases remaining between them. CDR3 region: CASSSDLEYGYTF. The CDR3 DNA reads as TGTGCCAGCAGCTCTGACTTGGAGTATGGCTACACCTTC.

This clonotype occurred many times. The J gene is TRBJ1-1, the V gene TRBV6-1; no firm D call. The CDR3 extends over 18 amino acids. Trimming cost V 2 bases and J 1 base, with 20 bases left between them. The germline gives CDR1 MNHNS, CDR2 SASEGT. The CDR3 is CASSERWLSGSGNTEAFF. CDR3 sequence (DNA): TGTGCCAGCAGTGAAAGATGGTTAAGCGGTTCCGGGAACACTGAAGCTTTCTTT.

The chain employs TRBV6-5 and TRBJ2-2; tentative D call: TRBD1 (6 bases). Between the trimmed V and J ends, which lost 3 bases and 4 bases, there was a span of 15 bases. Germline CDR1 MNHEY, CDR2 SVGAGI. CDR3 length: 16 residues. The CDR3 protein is CASSYSSNRATGELFF. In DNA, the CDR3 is TGTGCCAGCAGTTATTCCTCAAACAGGGCCACCGGGGAGCTGTTTTTT.

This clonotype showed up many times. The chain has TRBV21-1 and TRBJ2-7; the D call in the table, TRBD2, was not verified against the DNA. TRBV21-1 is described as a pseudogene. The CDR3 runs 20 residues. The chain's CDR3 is CASSSERGGHTSGGVYEQYF. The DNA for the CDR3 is TGTGCCAGCAGCTCCGAGAGGGGGGGGCATACTAGCGGAGGGGTCTACGAGCAGTACTTC.

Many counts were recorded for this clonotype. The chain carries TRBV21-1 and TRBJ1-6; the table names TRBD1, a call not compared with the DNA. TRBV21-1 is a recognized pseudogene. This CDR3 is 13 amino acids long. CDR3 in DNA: TGTGCCAGCAGCACCCCGGCCAATTCACCCCTCCACTTT. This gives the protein CASSTPANSPLHF.

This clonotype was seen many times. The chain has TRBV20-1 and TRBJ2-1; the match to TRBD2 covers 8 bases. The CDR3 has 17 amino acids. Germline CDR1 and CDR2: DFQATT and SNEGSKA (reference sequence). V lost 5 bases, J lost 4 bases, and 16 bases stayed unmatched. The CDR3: CSAAGVAGRGFYNEQFF. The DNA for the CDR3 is TGCAGTGCTGCCGGGGTAGCGGGGAGGGGATTTTACAATGAGCAGTTCTTC.

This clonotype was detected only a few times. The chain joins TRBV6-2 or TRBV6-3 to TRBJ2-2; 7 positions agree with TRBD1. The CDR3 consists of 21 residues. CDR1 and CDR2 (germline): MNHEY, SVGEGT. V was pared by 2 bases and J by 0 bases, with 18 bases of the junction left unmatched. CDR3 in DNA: TGTGCCAGCAGTTACCTTGACAGGGCTGCGCGCGGCTCCTCGAACACCGGGGAGCTGTTTTTT. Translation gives CASSYLDRAARGSSNTGELFF.

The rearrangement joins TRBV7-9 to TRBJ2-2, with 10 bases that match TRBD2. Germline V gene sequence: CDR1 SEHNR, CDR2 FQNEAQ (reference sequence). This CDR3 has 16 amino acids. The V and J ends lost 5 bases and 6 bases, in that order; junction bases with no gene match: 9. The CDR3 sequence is CASSPLAGVVAGELFF. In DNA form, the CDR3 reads TGTGCCAGCAGCCCCCTAGCGGGAGTGGTGGCCGGGGAGCTGTTTTTT.

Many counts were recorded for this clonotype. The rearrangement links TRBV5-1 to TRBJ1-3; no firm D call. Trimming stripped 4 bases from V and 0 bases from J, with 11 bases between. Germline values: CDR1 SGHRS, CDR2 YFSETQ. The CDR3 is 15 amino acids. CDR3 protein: CASSVDGSSGNTIYF. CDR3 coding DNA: TGCGCCAGCAGCGTAGACGGATCCTCTGGAAACACCATATATTTT.

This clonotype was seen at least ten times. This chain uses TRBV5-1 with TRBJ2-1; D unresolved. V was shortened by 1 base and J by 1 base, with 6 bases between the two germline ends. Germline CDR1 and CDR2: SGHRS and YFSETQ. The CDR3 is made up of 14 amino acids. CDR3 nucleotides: TGCGCCAGCAGCTTGTTGGAGTCCTACAATGAGCAGTTCTTC. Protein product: CASSLLESYNEQFF. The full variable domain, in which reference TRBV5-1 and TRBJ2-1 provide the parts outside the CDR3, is KAGVTQTPRYLIKTRGQQVTLSCSPISGHRSVSWYQQTPGQGLQFLFEYFSETQRNKGNFPGRFSGRQFSNSRSEMNVSTLELGDSALYLCASSLLESYNEQFFGPGTRLTVL.

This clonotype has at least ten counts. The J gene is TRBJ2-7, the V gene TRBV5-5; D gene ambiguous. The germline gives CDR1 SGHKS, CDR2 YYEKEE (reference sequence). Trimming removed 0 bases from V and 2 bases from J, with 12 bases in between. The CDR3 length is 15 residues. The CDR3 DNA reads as TGTGCCAGCAGCTTGGGTCCGCGGCAGCCCTACGAGCAGTACTTC. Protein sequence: CASSLGPRQPYEQYF.

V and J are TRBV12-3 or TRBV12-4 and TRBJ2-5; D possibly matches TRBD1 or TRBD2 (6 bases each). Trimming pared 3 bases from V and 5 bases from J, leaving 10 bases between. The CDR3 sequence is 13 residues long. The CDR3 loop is CASSLRGRETQYF. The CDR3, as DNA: TGTGCCAGCAGTTTGAGGGGGAGGGAGACCCAGTACTTC.

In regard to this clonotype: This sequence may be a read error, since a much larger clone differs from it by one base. CDR3 sequence (DNA): TGCAGTGCTAGAAGCCCACGGGCAGGGGTCACCTACGAGCAGTACTTC. Translating gives CSARSPRAGVTYEQYF. J is TRBJ2-7 and V is TRBV20-1; TRBD1 is a possible D gene (6 bases). Germline assignment: CDR1 DFQATT and CDR2 SNEGSKA (reference sequence). This CDR3 comprises 16 residues. V was shortened by 2 bases and J by 2 bases, with 19 bases between the two germline ends.

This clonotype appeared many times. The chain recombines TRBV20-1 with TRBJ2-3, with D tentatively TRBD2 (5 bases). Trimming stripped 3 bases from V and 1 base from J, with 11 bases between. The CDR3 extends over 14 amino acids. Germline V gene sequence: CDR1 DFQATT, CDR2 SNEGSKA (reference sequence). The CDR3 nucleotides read TGCAGTGCTAGTGAAGGAGGCGGCACAGATACGCAGTATTTT. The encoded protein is CSASEGGGTDTQYF.

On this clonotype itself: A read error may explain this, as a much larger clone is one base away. The CDR3 region is CASSPGTSNQRQHF. The CDR3 DNA sequence: TGTGCCAGCAGCCCCGGGACTAGCAATCAGCGCCAGCATTTT. The rearrangement uses TRBV7-8 and TRBJ1-5; tentatively, D is TRBD1 (5 bases). Germline CDR1 and CDR2: SGHVS and FQNEAQ. There are 14 residues in the CDR3.

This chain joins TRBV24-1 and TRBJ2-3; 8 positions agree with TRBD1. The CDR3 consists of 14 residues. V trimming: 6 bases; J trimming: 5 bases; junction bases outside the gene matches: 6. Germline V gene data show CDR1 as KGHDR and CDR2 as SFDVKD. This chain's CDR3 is CATSPGQVGDTQYF. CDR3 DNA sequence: TGTGCCACCAGTCCGGGACAGGTAGGAGATACGCAGTATTTT.

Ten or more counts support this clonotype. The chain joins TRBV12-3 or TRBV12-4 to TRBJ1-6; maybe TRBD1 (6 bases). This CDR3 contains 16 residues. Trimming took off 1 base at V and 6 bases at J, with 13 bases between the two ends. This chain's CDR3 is CASSLGPGGINSPLHF. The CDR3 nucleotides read TGTGCCAGCAGTTTAGGGCCCGGGGGCATTAATTCACCCCTCCACTTT.

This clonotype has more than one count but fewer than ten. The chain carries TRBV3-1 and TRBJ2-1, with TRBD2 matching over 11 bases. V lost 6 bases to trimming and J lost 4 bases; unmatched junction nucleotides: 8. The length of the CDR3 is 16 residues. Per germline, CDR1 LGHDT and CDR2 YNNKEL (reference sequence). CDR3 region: CASSPATSGVYNEQFF. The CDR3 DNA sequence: TGTGCCAGCAGTCCAGCGACTAGCGGGGTTTACAATGAGCAGTTCTTC.

DNA of the CDR3: TGTGCCAGCAGGCCTACAGGGTCAGAGACCCAGTACTTC. Translated: CASRPTGSETQYF. The chain recombines TRBV3-1 with TRBJ2-5, with D possibly being TRBD1 (6 bases). V gave up 6 bases and J gave up 4 bases, with 12 bases separating them. Germline V gene data show CDR1 as LGHDT and CDR2 as YNNKEL (reference sequence). CDR3 length: 13 residues.

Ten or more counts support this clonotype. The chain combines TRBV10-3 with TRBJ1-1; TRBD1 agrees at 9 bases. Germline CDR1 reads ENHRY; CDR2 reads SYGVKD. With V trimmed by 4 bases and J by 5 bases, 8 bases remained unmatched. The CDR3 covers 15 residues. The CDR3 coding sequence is TGTGCCATCAGTGTCGAACAGGGGGCTGGTACTGAAGCTTTCTTT. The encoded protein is CAISVEQGAGTEAFF.

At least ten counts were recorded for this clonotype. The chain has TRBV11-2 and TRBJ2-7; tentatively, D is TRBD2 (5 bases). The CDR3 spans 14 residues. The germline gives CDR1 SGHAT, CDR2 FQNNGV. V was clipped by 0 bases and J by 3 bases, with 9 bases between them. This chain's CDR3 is CASSLESSFYEQYF. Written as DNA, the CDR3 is TGTGCCAGCAGCTTAGAGTCTAGCTTCTACGAGCAGTACTTC.

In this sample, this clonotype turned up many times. The CDR3 DNA reads TGCAGTGCTATCGCGCAGGGCTGGTCCAATGAGCAGTTCTTC. Its translation is CSAIAQGWSNEQFF. The chain joins TRBV20-1 to TRBJ2-1; a weak D match, TRBD1 (5 bases). The germline gives CDR1 DFQATT, CDR2 SNEGSKA (reference sequence). The CDR3 extends over 14 amino acids. V was trimmed by 4 bases and J by 6 bases, leaving 16 bases between them.

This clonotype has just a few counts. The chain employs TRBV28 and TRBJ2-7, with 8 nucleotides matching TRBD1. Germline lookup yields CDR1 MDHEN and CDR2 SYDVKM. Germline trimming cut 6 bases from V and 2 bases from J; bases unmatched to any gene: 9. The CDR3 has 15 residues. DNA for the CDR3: TGTGCCAGCAGCCCACAGGGGGTACTGACCTACGAGCAGTACTTC. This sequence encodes CASSPQGVLTYEQYF.